This T cell receptor beta chain was recorded in a study of blood T cell repertoires in COVID-19. Turning to the study itself: PBMCs, B-cell-depleted T cells, or T cells were the source of the cDNA or gDNA that made up the material.

Repertoires were generated with immunoSEQ multiplex PCR, while TCRdb's copy carries only in-frame clones and drops some. The data hold approximately 220,000 clones, with nearly 90% observed a single time. This clone was detected a few times. Germline assignment: CDR1 MNHEY and CDR2 SMNVEV (reference sequence). The J segment lost 7 bases and the V segment lost 4 bases, leaving 10 bases of the junction unmatched. This CDR3 is 15 amino acids long. Exposed enrollees encountered a COVID-19 case at some point within 2 weeks before study entry. This chain uses TRBV27 with TRBJ1-2; 9 bases are a match to TRBD1. Material for sequencing was PBMCs or T cells enriched from blood (not recorded which). The clonotype was recovered from a man aged 30 to 45 who had been exposed to COVID-19. Here the CDR3 DNA reads TGTGCCAGCAGTTCATACAGGGGGCCAGGGAGTGGCTACACCTTC. Its translation: CASSSYRGPGSGYTF.